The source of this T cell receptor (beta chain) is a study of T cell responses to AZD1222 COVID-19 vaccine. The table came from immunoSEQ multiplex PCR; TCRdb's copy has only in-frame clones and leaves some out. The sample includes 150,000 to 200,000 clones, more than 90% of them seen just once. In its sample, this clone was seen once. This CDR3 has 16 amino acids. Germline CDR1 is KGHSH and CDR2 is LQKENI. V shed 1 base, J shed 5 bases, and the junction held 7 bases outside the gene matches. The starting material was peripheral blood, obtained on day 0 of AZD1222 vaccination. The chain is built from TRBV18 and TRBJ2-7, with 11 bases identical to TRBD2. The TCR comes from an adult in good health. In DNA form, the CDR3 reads TGTGCCAGCTCACCACTCCCTACTAGCGGGGGAAACGAGCAGTACTTC. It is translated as CASSPLPTSGGNEQYF. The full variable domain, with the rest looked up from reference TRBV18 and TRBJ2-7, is NAGVMQNPRHLVRRRGQEARLRCSPMKGHSHVYWYRQLPEEGLKFMVYLQKENIIDESGMPKERFSAEFPKEGPSILRIQQVVRGDSAAYFCASSPLPTSGGNEQYFGPGTRLTVT.